This T cell receptor beta chain emerged from a study of blood T cell repertoires in COVID-19. For the study at large: Acute-phase and convalescent COVID-19 samples originated in the United States, Italy and Spain. Nucleic acid was either cDNA or gDNA, and it came from T cells, B-cell-depleted T cells, or PBMCs.

V gave up 7 bases and J gave up 6 bases; unmatched junction bases: 5. Germline V lookup: CDR1 SQVTM, CDR2 ANQGSEA. The CDR3 contains 12 residues. Source study methods: Nucleated cell number was recorded as an estimate derived from reference gene primer amplification. Sequencing was performed with immunoSEQ multiplex PCR; in TCRdb, only in-frame clones are kept and a portion is missing. The V and J calls and clone size were taken over from that table, and D and trimming were inferred from the DNA. The sample shows about 190,000 clones, around 87% of them seen only once. The sample taken for sequencing was peripheral blood. This TCR was sampled from a man aged 40-49 years with active or convalescent COVID-19. The chain carries TRBV29-1 and TRBJ1-1, with TRBD1 matching over 10 bases. The CDR3 here is CSGWDRGSEAFF. In nucleotides, the CDR3 is TGCAGCGGATGGGACAGGGGCTCTGAAGCTTTCTTT.